The T cell receptor beta chain under discussion was sequenced for a study of T-cell reconstitution after alpha-beta-depleted transplantation in children. Molecular barcoding with unique molecular identifiers was used for the TCRbeta library. TCRdb ran MiXCR on the PCR reads and lists one entry per CDR3 protein. Of about 540,000 distinct CDR3 sequences detected, approximately 20% appear once; the ten largest clones hold over 3%. Trimming pared 4 bases from V and 3 bases from J, leaving 15 bases between. CDR1 and CDR2 from the germline V gene are SGDLS and YYNGEE. The length of the CDR3 is 15 residues.

V usage is TRBV9 and J usage is TRBJ2-3; D possibly corresponds to TRBD2 (6 bases). This TCR derives from a human donor who donated a stem cell graft to a child with acute lymphoblastic leukemia. The sample consisted of PBMCs from the stem cell graft donor, taken from the stem cell graft. The CDR3 DNA reads TGTGCCAGCAGCTTCTCGGGAGACTTAACAGATACGCAGTATTTT. Its protein is CASSFSGDLTDTQYF.